What follows is one T cell receptor beta chain and its context. PCR primers comprised 60 Vbeta and 13 Jbeta primers. The assay was immunoSEQ multiplex PCR, and TCRdb's table has in-frame clones only and misses some. The table includes under 300,000 clones, 81% detected once. The data derive from a study of cytomegalovirus exposure and HLA in healthy donors. Looked up from germline, CDR1 is MNHEY and CDR2 is SMNVEV (reference sequence). The V end was cut by 6 bases, the J end by 7 bases, with 16 bases between. The length of the CDR3 is 14 residues. The sequencing input was PBMCs. The receptor was derived from a woman aged 60 to 75 in good health and CMV-seropositive. J is TRBJ2-4 and V is TRBV27; possibly TRBD2 for D (7 bases). The CDR3 loop reads CASRRERGGNIQYF. The CDR3 bases are TGTGCCAGCAGACGGGAGAGGGGGGGGAACATTCAGTACTTC.